This T cell receptor beta chain was sequenced in a study of T-cell memory formation after mild COVID-19. Overall study: TCR clusters were mostly confined to one donor each. General study results and limits: The study detected some responding clones in pre-infection memory, suggesting cross-reactive memory joined. A second wave expanding day 15 to 37 was CD4+-biased; contracting clones were balanced.

This clonotype has a count of ten or more. The antigen remains unidentified. The CDR3 spans 11 residues. V gave up 4 bases and J gave up 3 bases, with 3 bases separating them. Germline assignment: CDR1 KGHDR and CDR2 SFDVKD. TCRdb processed the 5' RACE reads anew with MiXCR; each CDR3 protein has one entry. Here the sample spans more than 400,000 distinct CDR3 sequences, 15% to 20% being singletons. The chain uses TRBV24-1 and TRBJ2-7, with D unresolved. The material sequenced was PBMCs or a T cell subset sorted from them (not recorded which). This TCR was sampled from an adult woman who had mild COVID-19 (a few samples of this study predate the infection). Cell type and time point are not known. Here the CDR3 reads CATSDSYEQYF. The CDR3 coding sequence is TGTGCCACCAGTGACAGCTACGAGCAGTACTTC.